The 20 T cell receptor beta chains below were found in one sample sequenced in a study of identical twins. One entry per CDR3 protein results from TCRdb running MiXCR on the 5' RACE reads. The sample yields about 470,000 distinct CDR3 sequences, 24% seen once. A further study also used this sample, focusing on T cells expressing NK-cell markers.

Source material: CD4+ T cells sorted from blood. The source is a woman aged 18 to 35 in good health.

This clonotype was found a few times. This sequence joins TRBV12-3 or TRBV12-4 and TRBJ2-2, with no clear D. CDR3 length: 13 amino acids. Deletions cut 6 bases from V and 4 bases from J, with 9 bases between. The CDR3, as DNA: TGTGCCAGCAGCCCCACACGCACCGGGGAGCTGTTTTTT. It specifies CASSPTRTGELFF.

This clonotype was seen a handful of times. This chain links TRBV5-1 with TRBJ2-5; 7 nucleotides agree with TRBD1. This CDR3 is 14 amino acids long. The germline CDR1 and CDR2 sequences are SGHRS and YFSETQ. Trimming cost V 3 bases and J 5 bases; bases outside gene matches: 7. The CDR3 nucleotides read TGCGCCAGCAGCTATCAACAGGGGTCGGAGACCCAGTACTTC. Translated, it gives CASSYQQGSETQYF.

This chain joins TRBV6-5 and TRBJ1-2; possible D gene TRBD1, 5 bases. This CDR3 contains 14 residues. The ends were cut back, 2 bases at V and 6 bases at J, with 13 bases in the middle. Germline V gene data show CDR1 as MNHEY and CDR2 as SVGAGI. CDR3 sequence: CASSYPDLGDGYTF. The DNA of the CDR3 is TGTGCCAGCAGTTACCCGGACCTGGGGGATGGCTACACCTTC.

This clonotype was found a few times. In nucleotides, the CDR3 is TGTGCCAGCAGCTTTACGAGAGACACTGAAGCTTTCTTT. Protein: CASSFTRDTEAFF. The chain employs TRBV7-9 and TRBJ1-1; D unresolved. CDR3 length: 13 amino acids. With 3 bases removed from V and 3 bases from J, the gap between germline ends came to 8 bases. Germline lookup yields CDR1 SEHNR and CDR2 FQNEAQ (reference sequence).

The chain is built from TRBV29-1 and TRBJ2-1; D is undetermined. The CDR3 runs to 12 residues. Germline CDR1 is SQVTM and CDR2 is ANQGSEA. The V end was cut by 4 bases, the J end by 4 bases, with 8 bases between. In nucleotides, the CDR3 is TGCAGCGTTGTAGCCTCTTACAATGAGCAGTTCTTC. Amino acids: CSVVASYNEQFF.

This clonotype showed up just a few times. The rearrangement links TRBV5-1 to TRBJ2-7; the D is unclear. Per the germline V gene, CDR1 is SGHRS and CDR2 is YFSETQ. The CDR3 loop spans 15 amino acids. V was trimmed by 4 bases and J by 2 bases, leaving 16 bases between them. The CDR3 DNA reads TGCGCCAGCAGCGCCAGGACCTCCGGCCCCTACGAGCAGTACTTC. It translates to CASSARTSGPYEQYF. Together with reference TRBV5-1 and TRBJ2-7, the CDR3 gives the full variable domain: KAGVTQTPRYLIKTRGQQVTLSCSPISGHRSVSWYQQTPGQGLQFLFEYFSETQRNKGNFPGRFSGRQFSNSRSEMNVSTLELGDSALYLCASSARTSGPYEQYFGPGTRLTVT.

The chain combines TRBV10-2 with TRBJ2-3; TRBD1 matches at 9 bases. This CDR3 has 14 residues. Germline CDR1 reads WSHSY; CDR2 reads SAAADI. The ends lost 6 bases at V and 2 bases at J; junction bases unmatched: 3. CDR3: CASRDRGVTDTQYF. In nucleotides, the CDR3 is TGCGCCAGCAGGGACAGGGGAGTCACAGATACGCAGTATTTT.

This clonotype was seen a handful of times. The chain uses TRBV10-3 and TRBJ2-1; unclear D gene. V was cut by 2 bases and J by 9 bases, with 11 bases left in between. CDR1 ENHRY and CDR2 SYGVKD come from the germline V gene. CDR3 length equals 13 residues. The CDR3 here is CAISETPEVEQFF. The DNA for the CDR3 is TGTGCCATCAGTGAGACTCCAGAGGTTGAGCAGTTCTTC.

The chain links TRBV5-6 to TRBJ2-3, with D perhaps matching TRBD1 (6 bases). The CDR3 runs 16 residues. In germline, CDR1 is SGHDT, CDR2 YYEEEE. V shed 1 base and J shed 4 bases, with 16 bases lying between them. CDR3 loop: CASSLIGGVVADTQYF. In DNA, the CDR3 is TGTGCCAGCAGCTTGATAGGGGGAGTGGTGGCAGATACGCAGTATTTT. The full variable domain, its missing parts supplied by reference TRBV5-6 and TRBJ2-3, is DAGVTQSPTHLIKTRGQQVTLRCSPKSGHDTVSWYQQALGQGPQFIFQYYEEEERQRGNFPDRFSGHQFPNYSSELNVNALLLGDSALYLCASSLIGGVVADTQYFGPGTRLTVL.

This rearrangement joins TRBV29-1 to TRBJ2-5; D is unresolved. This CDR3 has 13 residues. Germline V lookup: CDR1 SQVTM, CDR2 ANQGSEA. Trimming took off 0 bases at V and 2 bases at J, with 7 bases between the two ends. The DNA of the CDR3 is TGCAGCGTTGAAGATTGGGATCAAGAGACCCAGTACTTC. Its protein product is CSVEDWDQETQYF.

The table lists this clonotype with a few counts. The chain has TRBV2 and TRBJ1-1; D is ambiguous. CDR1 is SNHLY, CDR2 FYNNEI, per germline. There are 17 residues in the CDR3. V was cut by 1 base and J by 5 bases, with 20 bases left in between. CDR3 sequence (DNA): TGTGCCAGCAGTGAAGTTCTCGTCGCCTTCAGTCGAACTGAAGCTTTCTTT. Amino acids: CASSEVLVAFSRTEAFF.

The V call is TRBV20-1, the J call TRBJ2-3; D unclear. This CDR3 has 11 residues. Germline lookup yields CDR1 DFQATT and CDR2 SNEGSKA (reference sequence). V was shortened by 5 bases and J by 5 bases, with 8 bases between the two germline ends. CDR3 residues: CSAEVVDTQYF. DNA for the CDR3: TGCAGTGCTGAGGTGGTAGATACGCAGTATTTT.

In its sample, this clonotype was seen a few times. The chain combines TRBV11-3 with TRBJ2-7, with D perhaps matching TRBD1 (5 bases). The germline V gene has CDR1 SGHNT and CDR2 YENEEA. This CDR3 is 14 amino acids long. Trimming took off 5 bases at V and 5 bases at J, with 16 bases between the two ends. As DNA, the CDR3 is TGTGCCAGCAGCATTACAGGAAGCCGGAACGAGCAGTACTTC. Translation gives CASSITGSRNEQYF.

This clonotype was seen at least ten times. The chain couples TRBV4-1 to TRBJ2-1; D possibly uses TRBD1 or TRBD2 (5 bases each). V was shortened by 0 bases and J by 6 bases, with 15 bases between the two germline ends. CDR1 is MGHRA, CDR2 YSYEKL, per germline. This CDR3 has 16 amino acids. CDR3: CASSQERGWGSNEQFF. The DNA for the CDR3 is TGCGCCAGCAGCCAAGAACGAGGGTGGGGCTCCAATGAGCAGTTCTTC.

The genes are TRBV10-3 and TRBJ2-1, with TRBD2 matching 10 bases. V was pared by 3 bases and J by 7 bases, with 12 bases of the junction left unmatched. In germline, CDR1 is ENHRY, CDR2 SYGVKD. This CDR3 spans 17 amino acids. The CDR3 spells CAISEQLSLAGVNEQFF. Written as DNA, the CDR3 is TGTGCCATCAGTGAACAGTTGAGTCTAGCGGGGGTTAATGAGCAGTTCTTC.

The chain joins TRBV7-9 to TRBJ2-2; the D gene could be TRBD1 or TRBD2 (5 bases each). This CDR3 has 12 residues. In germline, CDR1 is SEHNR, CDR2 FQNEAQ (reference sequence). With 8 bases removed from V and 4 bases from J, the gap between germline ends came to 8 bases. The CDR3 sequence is CASFGTTGELFF. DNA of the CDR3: TGTGCCAGCTTCGGGACCACCGGGGAGCTGTTTTTT.

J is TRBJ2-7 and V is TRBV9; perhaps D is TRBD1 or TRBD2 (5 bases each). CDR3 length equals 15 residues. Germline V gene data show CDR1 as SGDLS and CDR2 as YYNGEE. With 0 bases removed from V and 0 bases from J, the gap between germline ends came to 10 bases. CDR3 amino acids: CASSVGGTASYEQYF. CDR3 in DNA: TGTGCCAGCAGCGTAGGAGGGACGGCCTCCTACGAGCAGTACTTC.

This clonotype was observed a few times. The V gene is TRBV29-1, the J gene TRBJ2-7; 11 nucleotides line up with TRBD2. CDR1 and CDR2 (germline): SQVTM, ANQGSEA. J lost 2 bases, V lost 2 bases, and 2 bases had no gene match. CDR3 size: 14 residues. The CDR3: CSVELAGGPYEQYF. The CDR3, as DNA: TGCAGCGTTGAACTAGCGGGAGGCCCCTACGAGCAGTACTTC.

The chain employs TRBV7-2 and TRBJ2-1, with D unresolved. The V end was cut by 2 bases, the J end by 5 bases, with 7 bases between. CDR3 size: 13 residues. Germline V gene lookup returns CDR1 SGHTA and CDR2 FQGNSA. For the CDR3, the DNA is TGTGCCAGCAGCTTATCCGCCAACAATGAGCAGTTCTTC. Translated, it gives CASSLSANNEQFF.

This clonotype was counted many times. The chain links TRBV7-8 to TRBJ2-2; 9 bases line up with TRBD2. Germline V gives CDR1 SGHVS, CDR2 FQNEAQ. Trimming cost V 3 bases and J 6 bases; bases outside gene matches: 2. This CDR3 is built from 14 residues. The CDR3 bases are TGTGCCAGCAGCTTGGCTAGCGGGGCCGGGGAGCTGTTTTTT. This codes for CASSLASGAGELFF.